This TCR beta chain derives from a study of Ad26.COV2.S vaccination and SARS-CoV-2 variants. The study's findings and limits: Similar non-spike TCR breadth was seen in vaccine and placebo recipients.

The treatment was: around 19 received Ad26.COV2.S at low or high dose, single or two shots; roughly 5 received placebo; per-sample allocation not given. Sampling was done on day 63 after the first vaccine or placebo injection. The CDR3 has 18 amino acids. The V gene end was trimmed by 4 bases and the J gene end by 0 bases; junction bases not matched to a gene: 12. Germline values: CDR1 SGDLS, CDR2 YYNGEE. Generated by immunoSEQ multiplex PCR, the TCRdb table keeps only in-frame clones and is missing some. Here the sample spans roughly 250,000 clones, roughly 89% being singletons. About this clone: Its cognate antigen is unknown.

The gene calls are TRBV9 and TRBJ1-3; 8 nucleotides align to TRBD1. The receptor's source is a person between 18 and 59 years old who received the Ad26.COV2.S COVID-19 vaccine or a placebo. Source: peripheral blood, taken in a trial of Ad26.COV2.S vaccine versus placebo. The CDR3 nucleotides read TGTGCCAGCAGCCCCCACGTCCAGGGGGCCTTCTCTGGAAACACCATATATTTT. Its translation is CASSPHVQGAFSGNTIYF.